This entry lists 30 T cell receptor beta chains sequenced from one sample in a study of CD8 T cells in acute hepatitis C reinfection. TCRdb's copy holds only in-frame clones and misses some; the assay was immunoSEQ multiplex PCR. The sample contains about 40,000 clones, 75% to 90% of which appear only once. The time point is: naive CD8 control sorted from an acute-time-point sample. The sample comprised naive CD8+ T cells from PBMCs. These receptors came from a woman aged 18-29 years who spontaneously cleared hepatitis C infection.

The chain carries TRBV7-9 and TRBJ1-5, with D unclear. This CDR3 is 17 amino acids long. V was cut by 1 base and J by 5 bases, with 18 bases left in between. The germline V gene encodes CDR1 SEHNR and CDR2 FQNEAQ (reference sequence). The CDR3 region is CASSLVTTSAGHQPQHF. For the CDR3, the DNA is TGTGCCAGCAGCTTAGTAACTACGTCGGCTGGACATCAGCCCCAGCATTTT.

The chain couples TRBV19 to TRBJ2-7; 8 positions match TRBD2. Trimming cost V 4 bases and J 5 bases; bases outside gene matches: 10. The CDR3 runs 15 residues. Germline values: CDR1 LNHDA, CDR2 SQIVND (reference sequence). Here the CDR3 DNA reads TGTGCCAGTAGTAATGGAAAGCTAGCGGGTGACGAGCAGTACTTC. Protein sequence: CASSNGKLAGDEQYF. The variable domain in full, completed from reference TRBV19 and TRBJ2-7, reads DGGITQSPKYLFRKEGQNVTLSCEQNLNHDAMYWYRQDPGQGLRLIYYSQIVNDFQKGDIAEGYSVSREKKESFPLTVTSAQKNPTAFYLCASSNGKLAGDEQYFGPGTRLTVT.

As to this clone: The DNA is omitted, as the CDR3 cannot be located on it reliably, and the CDR3 follows TCRdb's listing. This chain links TRBV21-1 with TRBJ2-1; TRBD2 is the table's D call, not checked against the DNA. TRBV21-1 is classified as a pseudogene. The CDR3 adds up to 19 amino acids, both ends counted. CDR3 in amino acids: CASSKVGVGSGPSYNEQFF.

The V gene is TRBV12-5, the J gene TRBJ2-7, with D uncertain. Trimming pared 8 bases from V and 0 bases from J, leaving 8 bases between. There are 12 residues in the CDR3. Germline V gene lookup returns CDR1 LGHNT and CDR2 FRNRAP. This CDR3 reads CASSRASYEQYF. The CDR3, as DNA: TGTGCTAGTAGTAGGGCCTCCTACGAGCAGTACTTC.

The gene calls are TRBV9 and TRBJ2-3; 12 bases align to TRBD1. The CDR3 contains 21 residues. V lost 5 bases, J lost 1 base, and 20 bases stayed unmatched. Germline V gene data show CDR1 as SGDLS and CDR2 as YYNGEE. CDR3 residues: CASRPTPGQGAGLVGTDTQYF. The CDR3 nucleotides are TGTGCCAGCAGACCGACTCCGGGACAGGGGGCGGGTTTGGTCGGCACAGATACGCAGTATTTT. The full variable domain, with the rest looked up from reference TRBV9 and TRBJ2-3, is DSGVTQTPKHLITATGQRVTLRCSPRSGDLSVYWYQQSLDQGLQFLIQYYNGEERAKGNILERFSAQQFPDLHSELNLSSLELGDSALYFCASRPTPGQGAGLVGTDTQYFGPGTRLTVL.

DNA of the CDR3: TGTGCCACCTCTAAGGGATTGGGGGGCAACACTGAAGCTTTCTTT. It specifies CATSKGLGGNTEAFF. The chain employs TRBV27 and TRBJ1-1; D might be TRBD1 (6 bases). There are 15 residues in the CDR3. The germline CDR1 and CDR2 sequences are MNHEY and SMNVEV (reference sequence). The ends were cut back, 10 bases at V and 2 bases at J, with 20 bases in the middle.

V usage is TRBV6-5 and J usage is TRBJ1-2; no firm D call. Trimming took 7 bases from V and 4 from J, leaving 16 bases between them. The CDR3 length is 14 residues. The germline V gene has CDR1 MNHEY and CDR2 SVGAGI. The CDR3 DNA reads as TGTGCCAGCAACCCCTTGGGCAGGCCCTATGGCTACACCTTC. Translating gives CASNPLGRPYGYTF.

CDR3 protein: CASSLGPGITEAFF. In nucleotides, the CDR3 is TGTGCCAGCAGCTTAGGCCCAGGGATCACTGAAGCTTTCTTT. The chain employs TRBV7-9 and TRBJ1-1, with D perhaps TRBD1 (5 bases). Between the trimmed V and J ends, which lost 1 base and 4 bases, there was a span of 10 bases. The CDR3 has 14 residues. Germline V gene sequence: CDR1 SEHNR, CDR2 FQNEAQ (reference sequence).

This clone was detected a few times. The gene calls are TRBV19 and TRBJ2-2, with 9 bases lining up with TRBD2. The CDR3 extends over 17 amino acids. Germline values: CDR1 LNHDA, CDR2 SQIVND (reference sequence). V shed 1 base, J shed 1 base, and the junction held 4 bases outside the gene matches. The CDR3 loop reads CASSIGRLAENTGELFF. The CDR3, as DNA: TGTGCCAGTAGTATAGGGAGACTAGCGGAGAACACCGGGGAGCTGTTTTTT.

V and J are TRBV19 and TRBJ2-7; TRBD2 agrees at 9 bases. The germline CDR1 and CDR2 sequences are LNHDA and SQIVND (reference sequence). V lost 7 bases, J lost 0 bases, and 10 bases stayed unmatched. The CDR3 has 16 residues. CDR3 in DNA: TGTGCCAGTACCGGGGGCCAGCGGGAGGACTCCTACGAGCAGTACTTC. Its protein is CASTGGQREDSYEQYF.

The chain couples TRBV23-1 to TRBJ1-1; no clear D gene. TRBV23-1 is recorded as an ORF, its role being uncertain. CDR3 size: 14 residues. Trimming pared 4 bases from V and 4 bases from J, leaving 13 bases between. CDR3 amino acids: CASSLLSGSTEAFF. DNA for the CDR3: TGCGCCAGCAGTCTTCTTTCCGGAAGCACTGAAGCTTTCTTT.

The V call is TRBV7-9, the J call TRBJ2-3, with D unclear. Germline values: CDR1 SEHNR, CDR2 FQNEAQ (reference sequence). Trimming pared 3 bases from V and 0 bases from J, leaving 4 bases between. This CDR3 region has 13 residues. The CDR3 is CASSLVSTDTQYF. DNA of the CDR3: TGTGCCAGCAGCTTGGTCAGCACAGATACGCAGTATTTT. The full variable domain, with the rest looked up from reference TRBV7-9 and TRBJ2-3, is DTGVSQNPRHKITKRGQNVTFRCDPISEHNRLYWYRQTLGQGPEFLTYFQNEAQLEKSRLLSDRFSAERPKGSFSTLEIQRTEQGDSAMYLCASSLVSTDTQYFGPGTRLTVL.

The chain recombines TRBV5-1 with TRBJ2-5; 11 positions agree with TRBD2. This CDR3 comprises 15 residues. V dropped 6 bases and J dropped 3; count of bases not matched to a gene: 7. Germline loops: CDR1 SGHRS, CDR2 YFSETQ. The CDR3 here is CASKVGTSGEETQYF. The CDR3 bases are TGCGCCAGCAAGGTTGGGACTAGCGGTGAAGAGACCCAGTACTTC.

The chain employs TRBV27 and TRBJ2-7, with 10 bases identical to TRBD2. Per the germline V gene, CDR1 is MNHEY and CDR2 is SMNVEV (reference sequence). CDR3 length: 15 amino acids. V lost 5 bases, J lost 0 bases, and 4 bases stayed unmatched. The CDR3 sequence is CASSLRTSGSYEQYF. CDR3 sequence (DNA): TGTGCCAGCAGTCTCCGGACTAGCGGCTCCTACGAGCAGTACTTC.

This chain joins TRBV14 and TRBJ2-7; 9 positions agree with TRBD1. V lost 1 base and J lost 4; bases outside the gene matches: 8. The germline V gene encodes CDR1 SGHDN and CDR2 FVKESK. The CDR3 runs 16 residues. The CDR3 here is CASSQGPGTGYYEQYF. As DNA, the CDR3 is TGTGCCAGCAGCCAAGGCCCCGGGACAGGGTATTACGAGCAGTACTTC.

The V and J genes are TRBV7-8 and TRBJ2-5; D is unresolved. The CDR3 has 15 amino acids. Between the trimmed V and J ends, which lost 5 bases and 2 bases, there was a span of 15 bases. CDR1 SGHVS and CDR2 FQNEAQ come from the germline V gene. CDR3: CASSTTVGIQETQYF. CDR3 sequence (DNA): TGTGCCAGCAGCACCACCGTAGGGATACAAGAGACCCAGTACTTC.

The genes are TRBV6-1 and TRBJ2-4; D unresolved. The V end lost 3 bases, the J end lost 0 bases, and 18 bases lay between the germline ends. Germline V gene data show CDR1 as MNHNS and CDR2 as SASEGT. The CDR3 is 18 residues long. CDR3 sequence (DNA): TGTGCCAGCAGTGATTTGTTTGTGTCGGACCTAGCCAAAAACATTCAGTACTTC. This codes for CASSDLFVSDLAKNIQYF.

The CDR3 loop reads CASSLSGELFF. DNA for the CDR3: TGTGCCAGCAGTTTGTCCGGGGAGCTGTTTTTT. The J gene is TRBJ2-2, the V gene TRBV27; no definite D call. The CDR3 covers 11 residues. V dropped 3 bases and J dropped 6 bases, with 2 bases sitting between them. Germline V gene sequence: CDR1 MNHEY, CDR2 SMNVEV (reference sequence).

The chain uses TRBV27 and TRBJ2-7, with TRBD2 identical over 8 bases. Germline V CDR1 and CDR2: MNHEY, SMNVEV (reference sequence). With 5 bases clipped from V and 0 bases from J, the junction kept 6 bases outside the gene matches. The CDR3 is 15 residues long. The CDR3 coding sequence is TGTGCCAGCAGTCTCCTAGCGGGTAGCTCCTACGAGCAGTACTTC. The encoded protein is CASSLLAGSSYEQYF.

J is TRBJ2-1 and V is TRBV2; 9 bases are shared with TRBD1. The ends lost 0 bases at V and 8 bases at J; junction bases unmatched: 8. There are 16 residues in the CDR3. Germline-derived CDR1 and CDR2 are SNHLY and FYNNEI. The CDR3 bases are TGTGCCAGCAGTGAAGCGCTTACAGGGGGCATGTATGAGCAGTTCTTC. It codes for CASSEALTGGMYEQFF.

This rearrangement joins TRBV7-9 to TRBJ2-7; weak D call: TRBD2 (6 bases). This CDR3 is 15 amino acids long. The germline V and J ends were trimmed by 5 bases and 0 bases, with 14 bases remaining between them. Per germline, CDR1 SEHNR and CDR2 FQNEAQ (reference sequence). CDR3 nucleotide sequence: TGTGCCAGCAGCCCATCACTGGGGGGCTCCTACGAGCAGTACTTC. This encodes CASSPSLGGSYEQYF. The full variable domain, in which reference TRBV7-9 and TRBJ2-7 provide the parts outside the CDR3, is DTGVSQNPRHKITKRGQNVTFRCDPISEHNRLYWYRQTLGQGPEFLTYFQNEAQLEKSRLLSDRFSAERPKGSFSTLEIQRTEQGDSAMYLCASSPSLGGSYEQYFGPGTRLTVT.

J is TRBJ2-7 and V is TRBV9, with D perhaps matching TRBD1 or TRBD2 (5 bases each). This CDR3 region has 12 residues. The ends were cut back, 0 bases at V and 8 bases at J, with 9 bases in the middle. Germline loops: CDR1 SGDLS, CDR2 YYNGEE. The CDR3 loop reads CASSVDGAQQYF. The DNA for the CDR3 is TGTGCCAGCAGCGTAGACGGGGCCCAGCAGTACTTC.

This chain connects TRBV18 to TRBJ2-5; TRBD1 might be the D (7 bases). The germline CDR1 and CDR2 sequences are KGHSH and LQKENI. Trimming removed 3 bases at V and 5 bases at J, with 16 bases between. The CDR3 has 15 residues. The CDR3 is CASSPRGESPETQYF. The CDR3 DNA follows: TGTGCCAGCTCACCCAGGGGGGAGAGTCCGGAGACCCAGTACTTC.

This rearrangement joins TRBV7-9 to TRBJ1-2; D unresolved. CDR1 is SEHNR and CDR2 is FQNEAQ in the germline V gene (reference sequence). The CDR3 loop spans 12 amino acids. V dropped 5 bases and J dropped 4 bases, with 8 bases sitting between them. In DNA, the CDR3 is TGTGCCAGCAGCCCTGCTAGCTATGGCTACACCTTC. Its translation is CASSPASYGYTF.

This chain connects TRBV27 to TRBJ1-4; perhaps TRBD1 as D (5 bases). V shed 5 bases and J shed 3 bases, with 22 bases lying between them. The germline V gene encodes CDR1 MNHEY and CDR2 SMNVEV (reference sequence). The CDR3 length is 18 residues. The CDR3 is CASSAFGEPGTPNEKLFF. The CDR3 DNA is TGTGCCAGCAGTGCCTTTGGAGAGCCCGGGACCCCTAATGAAAAACTGTTTTTT.

This clone is a singleton in its sample. The gene calls are TRBV10-3 and TRBJ2-3, with TRBD1 matching 7 bases. The V segment lost 5 bases and the J segment 6 bases; nucleotides outside the gene matches: 5. This CDR3 has 13 residues. Per the germline V gene, CDR1 is ENHRY and CDR2 is SYGVKD. CDR3 nucleotides: TGTGCCATCAGTAGACAACAGGGGGATACGCAGTATTTT. As protein: CAISRQQGDTQYF.

The chain recombines TRBV13 with TRBJ2-1; 7 bases match TRBD1. CDR1 and CDR2 (germline): PRHDT, FYEKMQ (reference sequence). The J segment lost 9 bases and the V segment lost 3 bases, leaving 11 bases of the junction unmatched. The CDR3 contains 15 residues. The CDR3 here is CASSFTGVGLIEQFF. The CDR3 DNA follows: TGTGCCAGCAGCTTCACAGGGGTCGGGCTAATTGAGCAGTTCTTC.

The CDR3 region has the DNA TGCGCCAGCAGTCAATCGATTGAAATCCGGGTGTTGTTAGGGACCAGTAGTAGCAATCAGCCCCAGCATTTT. Amino acid sequence: CASSQSIEIRVLLGTSSSNQPQHF. The J gene is TRBJ1-5, the V gene TRBV23-1; weak D call: TRBD1 (5 bases). TRBV23-1 is marked as an open reading frame, function uncertain. Trimming removed 0 bases from V and 0 bases from J, with 33 bases in between. There are 24 residues in the CDR3.

The chain is built from TRBV15 and TRBJ2-1, with D perhaps matching TRBD2 (6 bases). The germline V and J ends were trimmed by 3 bases and 4 bases, with 19 bases remaining between them. The CDR3 contains 17 residues. Germline-derived CDR1 and CDR2 are LNHNV and YYDKDF (reference sequence). The CDR3 here is CATSSTRLGRYYNEQFF. CDR3 nucleotide sequence: TGTGCCACCAGCAGCACAAGATTAGGGAGGTATTACAATGAGCAGTTCTTC.

The chain couples TRBV7-3 to TRBJ2-1; D may be TRBD2 (6 bases). The CDR3 is 13 amino acids. V was pared by 5 bases and J by 3 bases, with 8 bases between. In germline, CDR1 is SGHTA, CDR2 FQGTGA. The CDR3 here is CASSPTSYNEQFF. The CDR3 DNA reads TGTGCCAGCAGCCCGACTAGCTACAATGAGCAGTTCTTC.